The 24 T cell receptor beta chains presented below share a single source sample, sequenced in a study of identical twins. TCRdb recomputed calls from the 5' RACE reads with MiXCR, one row per CDR3 protein. The sample has some 660,000 distinct CDR3 sequences; about 9.4% are singletons. This sample also appeared in a second study, on yellow fever vaccine responses in identical twins.

Specimen: PBMCs. Source of these receptors: a woman younger than 30 in good health.

The rearrangement links TRBV19 to TRBJ2-3; perhaps TRBD1 as D (6 bases). The CDR3 is 16 amino acids. With 3 bases removed from V and 4 bases from J, the gap between germline ends came to 17 bases. The V gene's germline CDR1 is LNHDA and CDR2 SQIVND (reference sequence). The CDR3 DNA reads TGTGCCAGTAGTATGTCCATCGGAACAGGGCCAGATACGCAGTATTTT. As protein: CASSMSIGTGPDTQYF.

This clonotype was observed a few times. The V call is TRBV4-1, the J call TRBJ2-5; D is possibly TRBD2 (5 bases). Germline CDR1 and CDR2: MGHRA and YSYEKL. V lost 2 bases and J lost 5, with 18 bases in between. The CDR3 has 16 residues. CDR3 bases: TGCGCCAGCAGCCAACTCTCTAGACTCCCGGGGGAGACCCAGTACTTC. Translating it yields CASSQLSRLPGETQYF.

The chain recombines TRBV11-1 with TRBJ2-7, with D perhaps matching TRBD2 (6 bases). Per germline, CDR1 SGHAT and CDR2 FQDESV (reference sequence). The CDR3 is 15 amino acids. V was pared by 5 bases and J by 2 bases, with 16 bases between. The CDR3: CASSPSGGATYEQYF. CDR3 sequence (DNA): TGTGCCAGCAGCCCCTCTGGCGGGGCCACCTACGAGCAGTACTTC.

This clonotype was observed at least ten times. The rearrangement joins TRBV12-3 or TRBV12-4 to TRBJ1-2; D perhaps matches TRBD1 (5 bases). The V end was cut by 4 bases, the J end by 6 bases, with 12 bases between. The CDR3 has 13 amino acids. CDR3: CASSSEQGHGYTF. The CDR3 DNA follows: TGTGCCAGCAGTTCGGAGCAGGGTCATGGCTACACCTTC.

This clonotype came up a few times. This chain's CDR3 is CASSIDRGGIYEQYF. Written as DNA, the CDR3 is TGTGCCAGCAGCATCGACAGGGGGGGGATTTACGAGCAGTACTTC. The chain joins TRBV7-3 to TRBJ2-7, with 9 bases that match TRBD1. Germline CDR1 and CDR2: SGHTA and FQGTGA. V lost 5 bases, J lost 4 bases, and 9 bases stayed unmatched. This CDR3 has 15 residues.

V usage is TRBV6-2 or TRBV6-3 and J usage is TRBJ2-1; 15 bases match TRBD2. Germline V lookup: CDR1 MNHEY, CDR2 SVGEGT. V was pared by 7 bases and J by 12 bases, with 4 bases of the junction left unmatched. This CDR3 has 13 amino acids. CDR3 DNA sequence: TGTGCCAGCACCGGGACTAGCGGGAGGTGGCAGTTCTTC. Protein: CASTGTSGRWQFF.

The V and J genes are TRBV9 and TRBJ2-5, with D perhaps matching TRBD1 (6 bases). Germline V gene lookup returns CDR1 SGDLS and CDR2 YYNGEE. Trimming pared 3 bases from V and 1 base from J, leaving 10 bases between. There are 14 residues in the CDR3. This CDR3 is CASSGQEPQETQYF. As DNA, the CDR3 is TGTGCCAGCAGCGGACAGGAGCCCCAAGAGACCCAGTACTTC.

The J gene is TRBJ2-2, the V gene TRBV12-3 or TRBV12-4; 10 nucleotides agree with TRBD2. V shed 3 bases and J 5 bases; nucleotides not matched to a gene: 6. The CDR3 is 16 residues long. CDR3 nucleotide sequence: TGTGCCAGCAGTTTGATGCTAGCGGGAGTTACCGGGGAGCTGTTTTTT. The encoded protein is CASSLMLAGVTGELFF.

This clonotype was observed many times. This chain uses TRBV2 with TRBJ2-3; 7 nucleotides match TRBD2. Germline V lookup: CDR1 SNHLY, CDR2 FYNNEI. The J segment lost 1 base and the V segment lost 6 bases, leaving 4 bases of the junction unmatched. The CDR3 is 14 amino acids. CDR3 in amino acids: CASRGGDGTDTQYF. DNA of the CDR3: TGTGCCAGCAGGGGAGGGGACGGCACAGATACGCAGTATTTT.

This clonotype was recorded many times. V usage is TRBV12-3 or TRBV12-4 and J usage is TRBJ2-7; D might be TRBD2 (6 bases). The CDR3 loop spans 13 amino acids. V shed 6 bases and J shed 0 bases, with 9 bases lying between them. Here the CDR3 reads CASRGGNSYEQYF. CDR3 sequence (DNA): TGTGCCAGCAGGGGCGGGAACTCCTACGAGCAGTACTTC.

This clonotype was observed a handful of times. V gene TRBV20-1 combines with J gene TRBJ2-7; TRBD1 might be the D (6 bases). This CDR3 has 14 residues. The germline V gene encodes CDR1 DFQATT and CDR2 SNEGSKA (reference sequence). Trimming took off 5 bases at V and 5 bases at J, with 19 bases between the two ends. The CDR3 nucleotides are TGCAGTGCTCTTAGCTGGGGGCAGATCAACGAGCAGTACTTC. Its protein is CSALSWGQINEQYF.

V and J are TRBV3-1 and TRBJ2-7; 7 bases line up with TRBD1. CDR3 size: 15 residues. Looked up from germline, CDR1 is LGHDT and CDR2 is YNNKEL (reference sequence). V shed 0 bases, J shed 7 bases, and the junction held 9 bases outside the gene matches. CDR3 region: CASSQDWTGLWEQYF. The CDR3 DNA reads TGTGCCAGCAGCCAAGATTGGACAGGTTTGTGGGAGCAGTACTTC.

The chain combines TRBV15 with TRBJ2-3; D remains unclear. CDR1 and CDR2 (germline): LNHNV, YYDKDF (reference sequence). The V and J ends lost 0 bases and 5 bases respectively, with 6 bases between them. The CDR3 is 13 residues long. The CDR3: CATSREGLDTQYF. DNA for the CDR3: TGTGCCACCAGCAGAGAAGGGTTAGATACGCAGTATTTT.

The chain links TRBV10-3 to TRBJ1-4, with no clear D. The CDR3 has 12 residues. CDR1 ENHRY and CDR2 SYGVKD come from the germline V gene. V was cut by 9 bases and J by 6 bases, with 11 bases left in between. CDR3 nucleotide sequence: TGTGCCATTAGTTACTGGCATGAAAAACTGTTTTTT. Its translation: CAISYWHEKLFF.

The V gene is TRBV10-3, the J gene TRBJ2-1, with a tentative D call TRBD1 (6 bases). CDR1 is ENHRY and CDR2 is SYGVKD in the germline V gene. The CDR3 spans 14 residues. V shed 8 bases and J shed 0 bases, with 11 bases lying between them. The CDR3 bases are TGTGCCATCGGAGACAGGTCCTCCTACAATGAGCAGTTCTTC. Translation gives CAIGDRSSYNEQFF.

This clonotype was seen a few times. The rearrangement uses TRBV28 and TRBJ2-7; D tentatively reads TRBD1 or TRBD2 (5 bases each). This CDR3 is built from 14 residues. Germline-derived CDR1 and CDR2 are MDHEN and SYDVKM. V was shortened by 5 bases and J by 7 bases, with 18 bases between the two germline ends. The CDR3 DNA follows: TGTGCCAGCAGTCTCCGGGACGTCTGGGTGGAGCAGTACTTC. Translated, it gives CASSLRDVWVEQYF.

This clonotype was counted at least ten times. CDR3 amino acids: CASSPQGTEAFF. The CDR3 coding sequence is TGTGCCAGCAGCCCCCAGGGTACTGAAGCTTTCTTT. The chain links TRBV11-2 to TRBJ1-1, with D maybe TRBD1 (5 bases). CDR3 length: 12 residues. The V end was cut by 5 bases, the J end by 5 bases, with 9 bases between. The V gene's germline CDR1 is SGHAT and CDR2 FQNNGV.

This chain connects TRBV5-1 to TRBJ2-7; maybe TRBD2 (6 bases). CDR1 SGHRS and CDR2 YFSETQ come from the germline V gene. CDR3 length equals 12 residues. Trimming pared 4 bases from V and 5 bases from J, leaving 10 bases between. In nucleotides, the CDR3 is TGCGCCAGCAGCCCCTGGGGGGACGAGCAGTACTTC. Residues: CASSPWGDEQYF. The full variable domain, rest sourced from reference TRBV5-1 and TRBJ2-7, is KAGVTQTPRYLIKTRGQQVTLSCSPISGHRSVSWYQQTPGQGLQFLFEYFSETQRNKGNFPGRFSGRQFSNSRSEMNVSTLELGDSALYLCASSPWGDEQYFGPGTRLTVT.

This clonotype occurred many times. The chain couples TRBV3-1 to TRBJ2-1; TRBD2 aligns across 10 bases. From germline, CDR1 is LGHDT and CDR2 YNNKEL (reference sequence). The CDR3 contains 16 residues. V was clipped by 1 base and J by 7 bases; unmatched bases: 7. The CDR3, as DNA: TGTGCCAGCAGCCAAGGTTGGCTAGCGGGAGTGAATGAGCAGTTCTTC. It codes for CASSQGWLAGVNEQFF.

The chain carries TRBV12-3 or TRBV12-4 and TRBJ2-5, with 13 bases matching TRBD2. This CDR3 is 15 amino acids long. The ends lost 5 bases at V and 3 bases at J; junction bases unmatched: 3. The chain's CDR3 is CASSNGLAGEETQYF. Here the CDR3 DNA reads TGTGCCAGCAGTAATGGACTAGCGGGAGAAGAGACCCAGTACTTC.

The V and J genes are TRBV25-1 and TRBJ1-1; maybe TRBD1 (6 bases). Germline V gene data show CDR1 as MGHDK and CDR2 as SYGVNS. The ends were cut back, 3 bases at V and 0 bases at J, with 20 bases in the middle. The CDR3 runs 18 residues. The CDR3 reads CASSDDRGHGPMNTEAFF. The CDR3 DNA is TGTGCCAGCAGTGATGACCGGGGGCATGGTCCCATGAACACTGAAGCTTTCTTT.

This chain uses TRBV20-1 with TRBJ2-7, with 9 bases lining up with TRBD2. The CDR3 has 16 residues. J was trimmed by 3 bases and V by 1 base; bases with no gene match: 10. Germline CDR1 DFQATT, CDR2 SNEGSKA (reference sequence). The CDR3 DNA sequence: TGCAGTGCTAGAGCGCTAGGTCTAGCGGGGCACTACGAGCAGTACTTC. This sequence encodes CSARALGLAGHYEQYF.

The chain is built from TRBV27 and TRBJ2-7; TRBD2 aligns across 13 bases. The CDR3 has 14 amino acids. V gave up 6 bases and J gave up 6 bases; unmatched junction bases: 5. Germline V lookup: CDR1 MNHEY, CDR2 SMNVEV (reference sequence). CDR3 nucleotide sequence: TGTGCCAGCAGGGAGACTAGCGGGAGGAGCGAGCAGTACTTC. Amino acids: CASRETSGRSEQYF.

The V and J genes are TRBV29-1 and TRBJ2-3; D is unclear. V lost 4 bases and J lost 5, with 4 bases in between. Looked up from germline, CDR1 is SQVTM and CDR2 is ANQGSEA. The CDR3 length is 10 residues. The CDR3, as DNA: TGCAGCGTTGCTGGAGATACGCAGTATTTT. Protein: CSVAGDTQYF.